This T cell receptor (beta chain) emerged from a study of response to subunit inactivated influenza vaccine (dated by TCRdb to 2017 to 2018). Context from the whole study: To follow how T cells responded to a trivalent subunit inactivated influenza vaccine, the researchers relied on deep quantitative profiling of the T cell receptor repertoire. General study outcomes and caveats: The authors proposed that each seasonal influenza vaccination may bring in only a limited number of new T cells.

The time point label, read with the paper, signifies: 45 days after influenza vaccine administration. The CDR3 has 15 amino acids, counting the end cysteine and phenylalanine. The sequence is cut down to CDR3 DNA, 45 bases in frame from base 1. The germline V gene supplies CDR1 SGHDT and CDR2 YYEEEE. V lost 0 bases and J lost 0 bases; the stretch between them is 7 bases long. The method was RT-PCR. Sequencing was carried out with an Illumina HiSeq 2500. Clones were called with MiXCR by TCRdb after fastp trimmed the public reads at Q25, and only in-frame beta chains were retained. Entries are consolidated by CDR3 protein sequence, retaining the most common genes and DNA. The sample contains over 150,000 distinct CDR3 sequences, 11% of them found a single time. The ten largest clones capture 9.5% to 15% of the sample. On this clonotype itself: What antigen it recognizes has not been identified. Base qualities are missing; no much larger clone stands one base away.

This TCR derives from a man between 45 and 60 years old who received an inactivated influenza vaccine. Donor details come from another sample of the same person, matched by shared clones. Sequenced material: non-naive T cells sorted from PBMCs, taken more than 35 days after vaccination. Taken with the paper, the label for cell subset or site translates to: memory T cell fraction. The rearranged segments are TRBV5-6 and TRBJ2-1, with the D gene too uncertain to name. Read as DNA, the sequence is TGTGCCAGCAGCTTGGGACGGTTCTCCTACAATGAGCAGTTCTTC. The resulting protein is CASSLGRFSYNEQFF.